Following are 13 T cell receptor beta chains from one sample sequenced in a study of T cells after yellow fever vaccination (dated by TCRdb to between 2017 and 2020). Libraries came from 5' RACE. The sample was run on an Illumina HiSeq 2500. The public reads were quality trimmed at Q25 with fastp and then assembled into clones with MiXCR by TCRdb, keeping productive beta chains. Each CDR3 protein gets just one entry, which takes the most common genes and DNA from the rows behind it. In all, the sample holds fewer than 650,000 distinct CDR3 sequences, and 20% to 25% of those were seen once. The ten largest account for around 17% of the sample. The meaning of the sample's treatment or condition label: live attenuated yellow fever vaccine strain. The material was PBMCs, obtained around 3 weeks after the first yellow fever vaccination. Source of these receptors: a young man who received the YFV17D yellow fever vaccine.

This clonotype occurred a few times. The chain combines TRBV29-1 with TRBJ2-7; a possible D gene is TRBD2 (5 bases). CDR1 is SQVTM, CDR2 ANQGSEA, per germline. The CDR3 extends over 13 amino acids. The V and J ends lost 7 bases and 3 bases respectively, with 16 bases between them. CDR3 sequence reads: CSAGSIGSYEQYF. The DNA of the CDR3 is TGCAGCGCTGGGTCGATTGGGAGCTACGAGCAGTACTTC.

The rearrangement uses TRBV5-5 and TRBJ2-5; unclear D gene. In germline, CDR1 is SGHKS, CDR2 YYEKEE (reference sequence). With 1 base removed from V and 2 bases from J, the gap between germline ends came to 9 bases. This CDR3 region has 14 residues. The CDR3 nucleotides read TGTGCCAGCAGCTTGAGCACTTCACAAGAGACCCAGTACTTC. Residues: CASSLSTSQETQYF.

This clonotype was seen ten or more times. The CDR3 bases are TGTGCCAGCAGTTTATCTATGGGGGGCCGGTCACCCCTCCACTTT. This translates into CASSLSMGGRSPLHF. J is TRBJ1-6 and V is TRBV27, with D perhaps matching TRBD1 (6 bases). V lost 0 bases, J lost 10 bases, and 13 bases lay in between. Germline lookup yields CDR1 MNHEY and CDR2 SMNVEV (reference sequence). This CDR3 is 15 amino acids long.

This clonotype has more than one count but fewer than ten. The chain combines TRBV20-1 with TRBJ1-4, with a possible D match to TRBD1 (5 bases). The CDR3 is made up of 14 amino acids. Looked up from germline, CDR1 is DFQATT and CDR2 is SNEGSKA (reference sequence). V was shortened by 1 base and J by 10 bases, with 16 bases between the two germline ends. The CDR3 here is CSARVGQGLGKLFF. The CDR3 DNA is TGCAGTGCTAGAGTAGGCCAGGGCCTCGGAAAACTGTTTTTT.

At least ten counts were recorded for this clonotype. V is TRBV20-1 and J is TRBJ2-5; D tentatively reads TRBD1 or TRBD2 (6 bases each). CDR1 is DFQATT and CDR2 is SNEGSKA in the germline V gene (reference sequence). The CDR3 contains 13 residues. Trimming pared 6 bases from V and 4 bases from J, leaving 15 bases between. CDR3 protein: CSAGRGAPETQYF. DNA of the CDR3: TGCAGTGCAGGAAGGGGGGCCCCAGAGACCCAGTACTTC.

This clonotype has just a few counts. This chain links TRBV2 with TRBJ2-7; 7 bases fit TRBD2. The germline V gene has CDR1 SNHLY and CDR2 FYNNEI. The ends lost 2 bases at V and 5 bases at J; junction bases unmatched: 9. CDR3 length equals 15 residues. The CDR3 region is CASSEPDRGVDEQYV. CDR3 DNA sequence: TGTGCCAGCAGTGAACCGGACCGGGGGGTCGACGAGCAGTACGTC.

This clonotype was seen only a few times. CDR3 DNA sequence: TGCGCCAGCAGCTTGGTAAACAGCGGGGGCGAGACCCAGTACTTC. Protein product: CASSLVNSGGETQYF. The J gene is TRBJ2-5, the V gene TRBV5-1; 8 nucleotides align to TRBD2. V shed 0 bases and J 5 bases; nucleotides not matched to a gene: 6. Germline loops: CDR1 SGHRS, CDR2 YFSETQ. There are 15 residues in the CDR3.

A few counts support this clonotype. This sequence joins TRBV12-3 or TRBV12-4 and TRBJ2-7; TRBD1 matches 7 bases. The trim removed 5 bases at V and 3 bases at J, leaving 7 bases unmatched. CDR3 length: 14 amino acids. The CDR3 here is CASSPRDSDYEQYF. Written as DNA, the CDR3 is TGTGCCAGCAGTCCCCGGGACAGTGACTACGAGCAGTACTTC.

This clonotype showed up just a few times. The chain recombines TRBV5-1 with TRBJ2-1; 10 nucleotides align to TRBD2. V was pared by 0 bases and J by 6 bases, with 3 bases of the junction left unmatched. CDR3 length: 15 amino acids. CDR1 SGHRS and CDR2 YFSETQ come from the germline V gene. This CDR3 is CASSLGGLAANEQFF. As DNA, the CDR3 is TGCGCCAGCAGCTTGGGCGGACTAGCGGCCAATGAGCAGTTCTTC.

This clonotype was seen more than once but under ten times. This chain joins TRBV18 and TRBJ1-1; D uncertain. The CDR3 loop spans 15 amino acids. The germline CDR1 and CDR2 sequences are KGHSH and LQKENI. Trimming took off 0 bases at V and 3 bases at J, with 11 bases between the two ends. CDR3 sequence (DNA): TGTGCCAGCTCACCACCTAACCAAAGGGACACTGAAGCTTTCTTT. It encodes CASSPPNQRDTEAFF.

The sample holds a few counts of this clonotype. The rearrangement uses TRBV3-1 and TRBJ1-2; D is unclear. From germline, CDR1 is LGHDT and CDR2 YNNKEL (reference sequence). The CDR3 consists of 13 residues. The V and J ends lost 4 bases and 4 bases respectively, with 10 bases between them. This CDR3 is CASSPGIVYGYTF. CDR3 DNA: TGTGCCAGCAGCCCCGGGATCGTCTATGGCTACACCTTC.

Ten or more counts support this clonotype. The rearrangement joins TRBV27 to TRBJ1-5; possible D gene TRBD1, 6 bases. V lost 4 bases to trimming and J lost 6 bases, with 13 bases between them. The CDR3 is made up of 14 amino acids. The germline CDR1 and CDR2 sequences are MNHEY and SMNVEV (reference sequence). The CDR3 bases are TGTGCCAGCAGTTGGGAACCAGGGGTTCAGCCCCAGCATTTT. Its translation: CASSWEPGVQPQHF.

The rearrangement links TRBV7-2 to TRBJ2-3, with 7 bases matching TRBD1. V trimming: 5 bases; J trimming: 5 bases; junction bases outside the gene matches: 4. Germline CDR1 and CDR2: SGHTA and FQGNSA. The CDR3 is 13 amino acids. The CDR3 coding sequence is TGTGCCAGCAGCACAGGGGTTAGAGATACGCAGTATTTT. The encoded protein is CASSTGVRDTQYF. Full variable domain (outside the CDR3, taken from reference TRBV7-2 and TRBJ2-3): GAGVSQSPSNKVTEKGKDVELRCDPISGHTALYWYRQSLGQGLEFLIYFQGNSAPDKSGLPSDRFSAERTGGSVSTLTIQRTQQEDSAVYLCASSTGVRDTQYFGPGTRLTVL.